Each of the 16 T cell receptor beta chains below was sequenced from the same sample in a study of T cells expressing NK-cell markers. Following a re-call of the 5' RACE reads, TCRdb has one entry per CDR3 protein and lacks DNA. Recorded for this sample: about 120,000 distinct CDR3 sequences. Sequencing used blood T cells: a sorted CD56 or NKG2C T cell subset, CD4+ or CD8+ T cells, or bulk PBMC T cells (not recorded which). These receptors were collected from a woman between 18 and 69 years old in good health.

The CDR3 reads CAWRRLANEQFF. This chain joins TRBV30 and TRBJ2-1; as DNA is missing, the TRBD2 call by TCRdb cannot be tested. Germline assignment: CDR1 GTSNPN and CDR2 SVGIG (reference sequence). This CDR3 is built from 12 residues.

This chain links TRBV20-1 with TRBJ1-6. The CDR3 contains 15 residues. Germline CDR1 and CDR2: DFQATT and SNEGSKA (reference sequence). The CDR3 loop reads CSPRSVGEESSPLHF.

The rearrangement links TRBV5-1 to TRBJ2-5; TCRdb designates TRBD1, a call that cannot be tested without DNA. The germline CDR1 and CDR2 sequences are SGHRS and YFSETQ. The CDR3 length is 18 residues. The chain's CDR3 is CASSLTTPPGTAQETQYF. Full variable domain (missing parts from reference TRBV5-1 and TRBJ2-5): KAGVTQTPRYLIKTRGQQVTLSCSPISGHRSVSWYQQTPGQGLQFLFEYFSETQRNKGNFPGRFSGRQFSNSRSEMNVSTLELGDSALYLCASSLTTPPGTAQETQYFGPGTRLLVL.

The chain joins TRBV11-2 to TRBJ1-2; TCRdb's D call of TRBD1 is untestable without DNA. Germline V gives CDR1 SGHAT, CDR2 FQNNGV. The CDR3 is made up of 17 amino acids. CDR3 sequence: CASRETAGSRPNYGYTF.

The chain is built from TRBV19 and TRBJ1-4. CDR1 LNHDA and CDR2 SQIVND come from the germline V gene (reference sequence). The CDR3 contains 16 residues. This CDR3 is CASSIEDGRANEKLFF.

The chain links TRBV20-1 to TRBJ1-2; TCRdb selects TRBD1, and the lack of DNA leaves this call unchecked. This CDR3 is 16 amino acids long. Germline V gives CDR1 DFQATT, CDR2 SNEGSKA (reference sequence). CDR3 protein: CSARTDRVFANYGYTF.

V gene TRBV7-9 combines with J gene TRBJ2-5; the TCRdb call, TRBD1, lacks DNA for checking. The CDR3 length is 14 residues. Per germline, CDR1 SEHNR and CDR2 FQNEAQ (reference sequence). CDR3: CASSLPGGSETQYF. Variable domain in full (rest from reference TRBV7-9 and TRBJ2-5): DTGVSQNPRHKITKRGQNVTFRCDPISEHNRLYWYRQTLGQGPEFLTYFQNEAQLEKSRLLSDRFSAERPKGSFSTLEIQRTEQGDSAMYLCASSLPGGSETQYFGPGTRLLVL.

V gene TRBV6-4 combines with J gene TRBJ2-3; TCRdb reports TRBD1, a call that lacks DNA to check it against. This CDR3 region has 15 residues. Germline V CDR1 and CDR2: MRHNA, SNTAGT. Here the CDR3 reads CASSDSSGGTDTQYF.

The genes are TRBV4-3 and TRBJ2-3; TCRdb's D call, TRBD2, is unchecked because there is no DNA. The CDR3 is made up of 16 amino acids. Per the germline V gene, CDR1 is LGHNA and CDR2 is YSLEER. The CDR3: CASSQDPTSGTDTQYF.

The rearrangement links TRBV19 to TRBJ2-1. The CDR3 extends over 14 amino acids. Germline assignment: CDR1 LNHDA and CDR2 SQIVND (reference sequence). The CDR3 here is CASTPSDSYNEQFF.

CDR3 region: CASSGRAGQGADEQFF. The chain is built from TRBV6-4 and TRBJ2-1; lacking DNA, the TRBD1 call made by TCRdb goes unchecked. The CDR3 is made up of 16 amino acids. The V gene's germline CDR1 is MRHNA and CDR2 SNTAGT.

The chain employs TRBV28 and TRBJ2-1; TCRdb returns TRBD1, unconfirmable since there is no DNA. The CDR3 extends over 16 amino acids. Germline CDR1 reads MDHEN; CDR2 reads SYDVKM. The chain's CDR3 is CASSLGLGVGYNEQFF.

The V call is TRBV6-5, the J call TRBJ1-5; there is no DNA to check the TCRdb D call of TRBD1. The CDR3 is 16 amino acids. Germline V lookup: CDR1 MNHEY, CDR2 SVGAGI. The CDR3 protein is CASNWDRPPLNQPQHF.

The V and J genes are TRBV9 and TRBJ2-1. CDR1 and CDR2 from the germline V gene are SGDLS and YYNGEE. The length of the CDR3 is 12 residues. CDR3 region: CASSVWGNEQFF.

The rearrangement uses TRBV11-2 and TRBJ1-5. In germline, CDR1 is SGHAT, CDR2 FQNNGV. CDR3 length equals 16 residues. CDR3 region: CASSHLRQLRNQPQHF.

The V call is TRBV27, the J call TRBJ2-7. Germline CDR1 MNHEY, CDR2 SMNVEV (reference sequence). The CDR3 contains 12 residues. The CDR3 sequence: CASSEDLYEQYF.